This T cell receptor (beta chain) came from a study of naive and memory T cell subsets. The study, taken as a whole, reports: TCR abundance followed a power law differing between naive and memory subsets. Possibly reflecting memory cells re-expressing CD45RA, a few larger clonotypes occurred in naive repertoires, especially CD8. From naive to CM, EM and EMRA, diversity decreased and Gini increased.

This clonotype was counted between two and nine times. Its antigen is currently unknown. The germline CDR1 and CDR2 sequences are KGHDR and SFDVKD. The CDR3 has 16 residues. The V gene end was trimmed by 1 base and the J gene end by 2 bases; junction bases not matched to a gene: 4. CD8 T cells were positively selected from what remained after CD4 positive selection. Cells stained for CD3, CD4, CD8, CD45RA, CD27 and viability were sorted into four CD45RA/CD27 subsets. An equimolar mix of two oligonucleotides served as the beta constant-region primer for TRBC1 and TRBC2. Four rounds of PCR amplified the ligated cDNA using nested alpha and beta constant-region primers plus SP2. TCRdb analysed the UMI-ligation and nested PCR reads with MiXCR anew, one entry per CDR3 protein. The table shows about 90,000 distinct CDR3 sequences, with roughly 12% occurring only once.

The source material was naive CD4+ T cells from blood. This TCR derives from a human donor in good health. This rearrangement joins TRBV24-1 to TRBJ2-3; 8 positions agree with TRBD1. This chain's CDR3 is CATSDFRQGSTDTQYF. The DNA of the CDR3 is TGTGCCACCAGTGATTTTAGACAGGGGTCCACAGATACGCAGTATTTT.